These 29 T cell receptor beta chains originate from one sample sequenced in a study of T cell repertoires in cytomegalovirus infection. TCRdb processed the reads anew with MiXCR; each CDR3 protein has one entry. This sample has nearly 450,000 distinct CDR3 sequences, with roughly 30% found just once. Sequencing used PBMCs. Receptors originate from a human donor in good health (CMV status not recorded). Some clones in this sample may be carry-over from other donors' samples.

This clonotype was counted a single time. This rearrangement joins TRBV19 to TRBJ2-1; D might be TRBD2 (6 bases). The CDR3 covers 14 residues. CDR1 is LNHDA and CDR2 is SQIVND in the germline V gene (reference sequence). The CDR3: CDTSGLGDLNEQFF. The CDR3 nucleotides are TGTGACACCTCGGGACTCGGGGATTTGAATGAGCAGTTCTTC.

This clonotype has at least ten counts. The rearrangement joins TRBV5-4 to TRBJ2-7; D not resolved. This CDR3 has 16 amino acids. Germline CDR1 is SGHNT and CDR2 is YYREEE (reference sequence). The V end lost 4 bases, the J end lost 0 bases, and 17 bases lay between the germline ends. CDR3 DNA: TGTGCCAGCAGCGCCTCGACACAAATGAGCTCCTACGAGCAGTACTTC. Its protein product is CASSASTQMSSYEQYF.

The CDR3 DNA follows: TGTGCCAGCAGGACTTCCGGGACAGGGACCTACGAGCAGTACTTC. Translating gives CASRTSGTGTYEQYF. The V and J genes are TRBV7-2 and TRBJ2-7, with 9 bases identical to TRBD1. Trimming cost V 6 bases and J 2 bases; bases outside gene matches: 8. The germline gives CDR1 SGHTA, CDR2 FQGNSA. The CDR3 totals 15 residues.

This clonotype appeared many times. The V gene is TRBV7-2, the J gene TRBJ2-3, with D hard to call. V lost 0 bases and J lost 4, with 5 bases in between. The CDR3 has 13 amino acids. The germline CDR1 and CDR2 sequences are SGHTA and FQGNSA. The CDR3 nucleotides are TGTGCCAGCAGCTTAGCCCGGGCAGATACGCAGTATTTT. Its protein product is CASSLARADTQYF.

This clonotype turned up a few times. V usage is TRBV7-2 and J usage is TRBJ2-7; D possibly uses TRBD1 or TRBD2 (7 bases each). The CDR3 has 17 amino acids. V lost 0 bases, J lost 3 bases, and 18 bases lay in between. Germline V gene sequence: CDR1 SGHTA, CDR2 FQGNSA. The CDR3 reads CASSLAGRGGAVYEQYF. CDR3 in DNA: TGTGCCAGCAGCTTAGCGGGCAGGGGGGGGGCCGTCTACGAGCAGTACTTC.

The V and J genes are TRBV27 and TRBJ1-2; TRBD1 matches 9 bases. The CDR3 runs to 15 residues. Trimming at V came to 4 bases and at J to 5 bases, leaving 8 bases not matched to a gene. Looked up from germline, CDR1 is MNHEY and CDR2 is SMNVEV (reference sequence). CDR3 bases: TGTGCCAGCAGTTCCTCCGGGGACAGGGTTTATGGCTACACCTTC. The encoded protein is CASSSSGDRVYGYTF.

The CDR3 loop is CASSRDRGSQAIVYNEQFF. CDR3 bases: TGCGCCAGCAGCCGAGACAGGGGGTCTCAGGCTATTGTCTACAATGAGCAGTTCTTC. The rearrangement links TRBV4-1 to TRBJ2-1, with 9 positions matching TRBD1. In germline, CDR1 is MGHRA, CDR2 YSYEKL. The CDR3 has 19 residues. The V and J ends lost 4 bases and 3 bases, in that order; junction bases with no gene match: 16.

A remark on this clonotype: Since a much larger clone is just one base distant, this may be a read error. The CDR3 end shows no conserved phenylalanine or tryptophan, and so a read error is likely. This sequence joins TRBV19 and TRBJ2-1, with D tentatively TRBD1 (6 bases). V gave up 5 bases and J gave up 3 bases, with 8 bases separating them. The CDR3 sequence is 13 residues long. CDR1 is LNHDA and CDR2 is SQIVND in the germline V gene (reference sequence). The CDR3 DNA is TGTGCCAGTAGTGCGGACAGCTACAATGAGCAGTTCTTA. Its translation: CASSADSYNEQFL.

The chain carries TRBV4-1 and TRBJ1-4, with 8 bases fitting TRBD1. There are 17 residues in the CDR3. The junction had 14 bases not matched to a gene; V was cut back by 3 bases and J by 8 bases. Germline lookup yields CDR1 MGHRA and CDR2 YSYEKL. The chain's CDR3 is CASSQEGQGAPREKLFF. The CDR3 DNA follows: TGCGCCAGCAGCCAGGAAGGGCAGGGGGCGCCGCGCGAAAAACTGTTTTTT.

This clonotype occurred a few times. The chain couples TRBV7-6 to TRBJ2-3; a weak D match, TRBD1 (6 bases). The CDR3 extends over 14 amino acids. Between the trimmed V and J ends, which lost 2 bases and 3 bases, there was a span of 9 bases. The germline CDR1 and CDR2 sequences are SGHVS and FNYEAQ. The DNA for the CDR3 is TGTGCCAGCAGCTTACAGGGGATAACAGATACGCAGTATTTT. Protein product: CASSLQGITDTQYF.

This clonotype occurred many times. The chain combines TRBV7-2 with TRBJ2-5, with D unresolved. The CDR3 runs to 16 residues. Germline V gene sequence: CDR1 SGHTA, CDR2 FQGNSA. Trimming stripped 5 bases from V and 2 bases from J, with 18 bases between. This CDR3 is CASSPRSLGGQETQYF. The CDR3 DNA reads as TGTGCCAGCAGCCCCCGTAGCTTGGGCGGACAAGAGACCCAGTACTTC.

This clonotype was observed a few times. V is TRBV27 and J is TRBJ2-3; 9 bases line up with TRBD1. Unmatched junction bases numbered 8, after V lost 7 bases and J lost 6 bases. CDR1 MNHEY and CDR2 SMNVEV come from the germline V gene (reference sequence). The CDR3 totals 14 residues. The CDR3 loop is CASTRDRVSDTQYF. The DNA for the CDR3 is TGTGCCAGCACCAGGGACAGGGTCTCGGATACGCAGTATTTT.

This clonotype has just a few counts. The chain is built from TRBV19 and TRBJ1-4, with D possibly being TRBD1 (6 bases). V shed 3 bases and J shed 5 bases, with 13 bases lying between them. CDR3 size: 15 residues. In germline, CDR1 is LNHDA, CDR2 SQIVND (reference sequence). DNA for the CDR3: TGTGCCAGTAGTATCCGGGGGCCCTCCAATGAAAAACTGTTTTTT. The encoded protein is CASSIRGPSNEKLFF. Complete variable domain (other parts from reference TRBV19 and TRBJ1-4): DGGITQSPKYLFRKEGQNVTLSCEQNLNHDAMYWYRQDPGQGLRLIYYSQIVNDFQKGDIAEGYSVSREKKESFPLTVTSAQKNPTAFYLCASSIRGPSNEKLFFGSGTQLSVL.

This clonotype has just a few counts. The chain is built from TRBV19 and TRBJ2-2; 10 positions agree with TRBD1. This CDR3 contains 15 residues. Germline V gene data show CDR1 as LNHDA and CDR2 as SQIVND (reference sequence). J was trimmed by 6 bases and V by 5 bases; bases with no gene match: 6. The CDR3 sequence: CASSPKGQGPGELFF. For the CDR3, the DNA is TGTGCCAGTAGTCCGAAGGGACAGGGGCCCGGGGAGCTGTTTTTT.

This clonotype has only a few counts. This chain links TRBV19 with TRBJ1-5; D gene uncertain. The CDR3 has 15 amino acids. With 2 bases removed from V and 3 bases from J, the gap between germline ends came to 11 bases. The germline V gene encodes CDR1 LNHDA and CDR2 SQIVND (reference sequence). The CDR3: CASSISPGNNQPQHF. DNA of the CDR3: TGTGCCAGTAGTATATCCCCAGGCAACAATCAGCCCCAGCATTTT. The whole variable domain, filled in from reference TRBV19 and TRBJ1-5, reads DGGITQSPKYLFRKEGQNVTLSCEQNLNHDAMYWYRQDPGQGLRLIYYSQIVNDFQKGDIAEGYSVSREKKESFPLTVTSAQKNPTAFYLCASSISPGNNQPQHFGDGTRLSIL.

This clonotype showed up just a few times. The rearrangement links TRBV19 to TRBJ2-5; 7 nucleotides agree with TRBD1. This CDR3 comprises 15 residues. Trimming cost V 3 bases and J 5 bases; bases outside gene matches: 9. Germline values: CDR1 LNHDA, CDR2 SQIVND (reference sequence). CDR3 sequence: CASSIRDRSVETQYF. CDR3 nucleotide sequence: TGTGCCAGTAGTATCCGGGACAGAAGCGTGGAGACCCAGTACTTC.

This clonotype was counted between two and nine times. CDR3 sequence (DNA): TGTGCCAGCAGCTACAACAGGGGCCTCACAGATACGCAGTATTTT. Translated: CASSYNRGLTDTQYF. The rearrangement joins TRBV11-2 to TRBJ2-3, with 7 bases matching TRBD1. The J segment lost 2 bases and the V segment lost 4 bases, leaving 6 bases of the junction unmatched. CDR1 and CDR2 from the germline V gene are SGHAT and FQNNGV. The CDR3 sequence is 15 residues long.

V and J are TRBV11-2 and TRBJ2-1; 10 bases align to TRBD1. The CDR3 has 18 amino acids. V lost 2 bases, J lost 3 bases, and 10 bases stayed unmatched. The germline V gene has CDR1 SGHAT and CDR2 FQNNGV. The CDR3 region is CASSLFIGGTGDYNEQFF. CDR3 coding DNA: TGTGCCAGCAGCTTATTCATTGGGGGGACAGGGGACTACAATGAGCAGTTCTTC.

There are a few counts of this clonotype. J is TRBJ2-3 and V is TRBV2; 8 bases agree with TRBD2. In germline, CDR1 is SNHLY, CDR2 FYNNEI. The ends lost 4 bases at V and 7 bases at J; junction bases unmatched: 7. There are 14 residues in the CDR3. CDR3 in DNA: TGTGCCAGCAGTGCTGGAGTAGCGGGGAATACGCAGTATTTT. Its protein product is CASSAGVAGNTQYF.

This clonotype has just a few counts. The chain is built from TRBV27 and TRBJ2-7, with D possibly matching TRBD1 (8 bases). Per germline, CDR1 MNHEY and CDR2 SMNVEV (reference sequence). V gave up 5 bases and J gave up 4 bases, with 12 bases separating them. The length of the CDR3 is 13 residues. DNA of the CDR3: TGTGCCAGCAGTCACAGGGGGGGGTACGAGCAGTACTTC. Translation gives CASSHRGGYEQYF.

This chain joins TRBV7-6 and TRBJ1-6; D remains ambiguous. Germline values: CDR1 SGHVS, CDR2 FNYEAQ. V was trimmed by 1 base and J by 9 bases, leaving 13 bases between them. There are 15 residues in the CDR3. CDR3 coding DNA: TGTGCCAGCAGCTTAGGAAAGGCCCAGAGTTCACCCCTCCACTTT. Its protein is CASSLGKAQSSPLHF.

A few counts support this clonotype. The chain recombines TRBV7-8 with TRBJ2-5; 10 nucleotides line up with TRBD1. The V gene's germline CDR1 is SGHVS and CDR2 FQNEAQ. This CDR3 contains 15 residues. Trimming cost V 1 base and J 5 bases; bases outside gene matches: 4. The CDR3 coding sequence is TGTGCCAGCAGCTTAGGCGGGGGACAGGGGGAGACCCAGTACTTC. This sequence encodes CASSLGGGQGETQYF.

The J gene is TRBJ1-1, the V gene TRBV4-1; D gene ambiguous. Germline V gene lookup returns CDR1 MGHRA and CDR2 YSYEKL. Trimming took 0 bases from V and 5 from J, leaving 10 bases between them. The CDR3 is 14 amino acids. CDR3 protein: CASSQDIDGTEAFF. The CDR3 DNA sequence: TGCGCCAGCAGCCAAGATATTGACGGTACTGAAGCTTTCTTT.

The CDR3 DNA reads as TGTGCCAGCAGACCACAGGCGCCACCGGGGGGCTACACCTTC. Translating gives CASRPQAPPGGYTF. The chain uses TRBV28 and TRBJ1-2; a possible D gene is TRBD1 (5 bases). Germline CDR1 and CDR2: MDHEN and SYDVKM. V lost 6 bases and J 8 bases, leaving 19 bases between the germline ends. There are 14 residues in the CDR3.

In regard to this clonotype: Relative to the germline gene, one junction end is altered; a read error may explain this. The gene calls are TRBV6-2 or TRBV6-3 and TRBJ2-3; D is perhaps TRBD2 (5 bases). Germline CDR1 and CDR2: MNHEY and SVGEGT. This CDR3 comprises 15 residues. The CDR3 region has the DNA TGTGCCAGCAGTCCTACAGCCGGGGTGGCAGATAAGCAGTATTTT. Its translation is CASSPTAGVADKQYF.

This clonotype was found many times. The gene calls are TRBV7-2 and TRBJ2-5; tentatively, D is TRBD1 (5 bases). CDR1 and CDR2 (germline): SGHTA, FQGNSA. The CDR3 sequence is 16 residues long. V gave up 1 base and J gave up 3 bases, with 15 bases separating them. CDR3 nucleotide sequence: TGTGCCAGCAGCTTAGTAGACAGAGTCTTAAAAGAGACCCAGTACTTC. This gives the protein CASSLVDRVLKETQYF.

This sequence joins TRBV12-3 or TRBV12-4 and TRBJ1-2; D remains unclear. The CDR3 spans 14 residues. V shed 3 bases and J shed 4 bases, with 12 bases lying between them. The CDR3 spells CASSLILGSYGYTF. CDR3 DNA: TGTGCCAGCAGTTTGATCCTAGGCTCCTATGGCTACACCTTC.

This clonotype has at least ten counts. This rearrangement joins TRBV11-3 to TRBJ2-3, with D possibly matching TRBD2 (6 bases). Trimming removed 4 bases from V and 5 bases from J, with 25 bases in between. CDR3 size: 18 residues. Germline lookup yields CDR1 SGHNT and CDR2 YENEEA. The CDR3 DNA is TGTGCCAGCAGCTCCCGGAGGGCTAGGGGAAAAGTAGTAGATACGCAGTATTTT. Amino acids: CASSSRRARGKVVDTQYF.

This clonotype was observed a handful of times. The chain recombines TRBV27 with TRBJ1-1, with TRBD1 as a possible D gene (5 bases). Trimming cost V 6 bases and J 1 base, with 15 bases left between them. Per the germline V gene, CDR1 is MNHEY and CDR2 is SMNVEV (reference sequence). The length of the CDR3 is 15 residues. The CDR3 loop is CASRELGGGNTEAFF. CDR3 bases: TGTGCCAGCAGAGAACTTGGGGGAGGGAACACTGAAGCTTTCTTT.